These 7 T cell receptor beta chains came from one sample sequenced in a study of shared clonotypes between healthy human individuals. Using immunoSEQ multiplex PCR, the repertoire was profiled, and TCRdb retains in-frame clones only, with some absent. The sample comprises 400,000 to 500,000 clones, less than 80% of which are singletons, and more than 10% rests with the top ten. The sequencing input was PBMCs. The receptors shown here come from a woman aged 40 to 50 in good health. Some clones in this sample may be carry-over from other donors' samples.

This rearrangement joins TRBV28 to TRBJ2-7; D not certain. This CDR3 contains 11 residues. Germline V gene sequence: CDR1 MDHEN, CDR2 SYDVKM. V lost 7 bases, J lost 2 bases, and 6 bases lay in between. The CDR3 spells CASTPPYEQYF. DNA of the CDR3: TGTGCCAGCACCCCCCCCTACGAGCAGTACTTC.

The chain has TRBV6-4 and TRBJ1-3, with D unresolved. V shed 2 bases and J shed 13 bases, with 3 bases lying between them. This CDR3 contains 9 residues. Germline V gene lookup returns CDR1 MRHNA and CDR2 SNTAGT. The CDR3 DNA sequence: TGTGCCAGCAGTGACAGAATATATTTT. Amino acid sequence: CASSDRIYF.

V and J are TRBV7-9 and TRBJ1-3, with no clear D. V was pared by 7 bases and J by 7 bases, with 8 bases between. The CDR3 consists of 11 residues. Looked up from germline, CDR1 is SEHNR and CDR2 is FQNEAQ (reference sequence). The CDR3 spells CASIIQNTIYF. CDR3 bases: TGTGCCAGCATAATTCAGAACACCATATATTTT.

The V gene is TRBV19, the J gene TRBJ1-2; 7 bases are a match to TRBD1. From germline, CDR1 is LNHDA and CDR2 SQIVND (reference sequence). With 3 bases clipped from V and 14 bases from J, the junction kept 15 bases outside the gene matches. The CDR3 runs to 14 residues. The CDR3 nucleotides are TGTGCCAGTAGTATGAGAGGGGGCGAGTCTCCCCTGACCTTC. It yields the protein CASSMRGGESPLTF.

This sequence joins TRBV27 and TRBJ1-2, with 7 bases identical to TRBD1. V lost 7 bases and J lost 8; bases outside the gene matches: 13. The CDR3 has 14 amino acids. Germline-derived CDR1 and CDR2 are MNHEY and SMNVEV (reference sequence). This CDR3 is CASNRNRGTGGYTF. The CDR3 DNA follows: TGTGCCAGCAACCGTAACAGGGGAACTGGCGGCTACACCTTC.

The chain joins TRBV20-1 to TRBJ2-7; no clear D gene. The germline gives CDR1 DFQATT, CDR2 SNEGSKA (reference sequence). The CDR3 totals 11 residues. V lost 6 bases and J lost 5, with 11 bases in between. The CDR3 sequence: CSASPRDEQYF. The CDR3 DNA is TGCAGTGCCTCCCCTAGGGACGAGCAGTACTTC.

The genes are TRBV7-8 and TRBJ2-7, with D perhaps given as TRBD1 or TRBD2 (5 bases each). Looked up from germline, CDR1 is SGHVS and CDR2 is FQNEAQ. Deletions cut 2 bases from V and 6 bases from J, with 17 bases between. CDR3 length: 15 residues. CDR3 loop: CASSLRDLTRSEQYF. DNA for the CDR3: TGTGCCAGCAGCTTAAGGGACCTAACCCGCTCCGAGCAGTACTTC.